The 9 T cell receptor beta chains presented below share a single source sample, sequenced in a study of response to subunit inactivated influenza vaccine. TCRdb ran MiXCR on the RT-PCR reads and lists one entry per CDR3 protein. The table includes roughly 550,000 distinct CDR3 sequences, around 25% detected once. This same sample was also part of a study on T cells expressing NK-cell markers. From that report: The cDNA for TCR beta came from 5'RACE template switching with UMIs.

Sequenced material: CD4+ T cells sorted from PBMCs, taken 11 to 12 days after vaccination. These receptors were taken from a man aged 50 to 59 who received an inactivated influenza vaccine.

The chain employs TRBV7-2 and TRBJ1-2, with TRBD1 identical over 8 bases. J lost 4 bases, V lost 5 bases, and 9 bases had no gene match. From germline, CDR1 is SGHTA and CDR2 FQGNSA. This CDR3 comprises 15 residues. Written as DNA, the CDR3 is TGTGCCAGCAGCAAATCCACCGGGACAGGCTATGGCTACACCTTC. Protein: CASSKSTGTGYGYTF.

J is TRBJ2-3 and V is TRBV7-2, with 7 nucleotides matching TRBD1. The CDR3 covers 15 residues. Per germline, CDR1 SGHTA and CDR2 FQGNSA. V was pared by 1 base and J by 2 bases, with 3 bases of the junction left unmatched. The DNA for the CDR3 is TGTGCCAGCAGCTTAGTGGGACAGAACACAGATACGCAGTATTTT. Encoded protein: CASSLVGQNTDTQYF.

The gene calls are TRBV28 and TRBJ2-4; D ambiguous. The CDR3 totals 15 residues. Germline assignment: CDR1 MDHEN and CDR2 SYDVKM. Trimming left V 7 bases short and J 0 bases short, with 13 bases between. DNA for the CDR3: TGTGCCAGCACCGGTGCGGAAATAGCCAAAAACATTCAGTACTTC. Protein sequence: CASTGAEIAKNIQYF.

V and J are TRBV7-3 and TRBJ2-1; D gene uncertain. This CDR3 comprises 12 residues. CDR1 is SGHTA, CDR2 FQGTGA, per germline. V gave up 5 bases and J gave up 9 bases, with 11 bases separating them. The CDR3 is CASSQAASEQFF. DNA for the CDR3: TGTGCCAGCAGCCAGGCTGCGTCTGAGCAGTTCTTC.

This clonotype was counted a single time. The chain has TRBV30 and TRBJ1-2; tentative D call: TRBD1 (5 bases). Trimming left V 1 base short and J 2 bases short, with 8 bases between. CDR3 length: 13 residues. Germline assignment: CDR1 GTSNPN and CDR2 SVGIG (reference sequence). DNA for the CDR3: TGTGCCTGGAGTGCGGGACTCAACTATGGCTACACCTTC. It encodes CAWSAGLNYGYTF.

The chain couples TRBV3-1 to TRBJ2-7, with TRBD1 matching over 9 bases. Germline V lookup: CDR1 LGHDT, CDR2 YNNKEL (reference sequence). CDR3 size: 15 residues. V was clipped by 4 bases and J by 3 bases; unmatched bases: 7. CDR3 DNA: TGTGCCAGCAGCCGTCGGACAGGGGCGAACTACGAGCAGTACTTC. Its protein product is CASSRRTGANYEQYF.

This chain joins TRBV7-2 and TRBJ2-5; 8 bases are shared with TRBD1. Germline V gene data show CDR1 as SGHTA and CDR2 as FQGNSA. The CDR3 extends over 14 amino acids. J lost 5 bases, V lost 5 bases, and 7 bases had no gene match. The CDR3 DNA reads as TGTGCCAGCAGCCCCGGACAGGGCTTGGAGACCCAGTACTTC. As protein: CASSPGQGLETQYF. Complete variable domain (other parts from reference TRBV7-2 and TRBJ2-5): GAGVSQSPSNKVTEKGKDVELRCDPISGHTALYWYRQSLGQGLEFLIYFQGNSAPDKSGLPSDRFSAERTGGSVSTLTIQRTQQEDSAVYLCASSPGQGLETQYFGPGTRLLVL.

Concerning this clonotype: Germline and junction disagree at one end, which may indicate a read error. The chain uses TRBV5-1 and TRBJ2-6; D remains ambiguous. Germline V gene lookup returns CDR1 SGHRS and CDR2 YFSETQ. The CDR3 loop spans 17 amino acids. The CDR3 coding sequence is TGCCCCAGCAGCTTGGACGGAAGAAGCTCTGGGGCCAACGTCCTGACTTTC. This translates into CPSSLDGRSSGANVLTF.

CDR3 loop: CASSWSSSGNTIYF. The CDR3 nucleotides read TGTGCCAGCAGTTGGTCTAGCTCTGGAAACACCATATATTTT. The J gene is TRBJ1-3, the V gene TRBV12-3 or TRBV12-4; the D is unclear. The CDR3 covers 14 residues. Trimming took off 4 bases at V and 0 bases at J, with 7 bases between the two ends.